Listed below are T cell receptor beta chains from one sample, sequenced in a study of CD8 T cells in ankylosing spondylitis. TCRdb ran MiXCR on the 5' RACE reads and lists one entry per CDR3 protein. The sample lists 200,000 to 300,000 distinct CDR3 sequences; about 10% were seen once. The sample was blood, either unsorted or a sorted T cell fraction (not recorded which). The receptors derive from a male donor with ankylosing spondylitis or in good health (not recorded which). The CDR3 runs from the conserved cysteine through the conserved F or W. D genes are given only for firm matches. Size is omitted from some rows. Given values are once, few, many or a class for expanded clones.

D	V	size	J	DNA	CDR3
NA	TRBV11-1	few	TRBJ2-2	TGTGCCAGCAGCTTAGTTTTGGGCAGGGGCGTGGACACCGGGGAGCTGTTTTTT	CASSLVLGRGVDTGELFF
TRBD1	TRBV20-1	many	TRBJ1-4	TGCAGTGCAAAGCATCGGGGGACAGGGGTTGAAAAACTGTTTTTT	CSAKHRGTGVEKLFF
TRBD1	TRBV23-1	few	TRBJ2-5	TGCGCCAGCAGTCCTGGACAGGGCCCGGGGGCCCAGTACTTC	CASSPGQGPGAQYF
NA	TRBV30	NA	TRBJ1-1	TGTGCCTGGAGAAGTAGAGAGTCTGAAGCTTTCTTT	CAWRSRESEAFF
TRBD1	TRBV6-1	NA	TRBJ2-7	TGTGCCACCCGATCAGGGGGCAGGTACGAGCAGTACTTC	CATRSGGRYEQYF
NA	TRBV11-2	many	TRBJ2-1	TGTGCCAGCAGCTTAGTAGCAGGGCAAATGGATGAGCAGTTCTTC	CASSLVAGQMDEQFF
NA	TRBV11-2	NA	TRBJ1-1	TGTGCCAGCAAAGTGGGATTGAACACTGAAGCTTTCTTT	CASKVGLNTEAFF
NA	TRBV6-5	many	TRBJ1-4	TGTGCCAGCGGTGGATGGGAAAAACTGTTTTTT	CASGGWEKLFF
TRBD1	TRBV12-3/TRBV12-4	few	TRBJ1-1	TGTGCCAGCAGTCCCGGACAGGGCGACTATGAAGCTTTCTTT	CASSPGQGDYEAFF
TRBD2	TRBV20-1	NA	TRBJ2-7	TGCAGTGCTAGAGGGGGGCTAGCGGGAGTCAACGAGCAGTACTTC	CSARGGLAGVNEQYF
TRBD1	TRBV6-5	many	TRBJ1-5	TGTGCCAGCAGTTACTCGGGCGGGACAGGGGCCATGGAGCCCCAGCATTTT	CASSYSGGTGAMEPQHF